The 26 T cell receptor beta chains below all came from one sample that was sequenced in a study of vaccination and CD4 T cells after COVID-19. The time point denotes: late sampling 161 to 241 days after vaccination in three convalescent patients. Each CDR3 protein is one row after TCRdb ran MiXCR on the PCR reads. The sample includes 30,000 or so distinct CDR3 sequences, approximately 49% seen only once; the top ten take approximately 6%. Sequences were derived from CD4+ T cells from blood, sampled about 7 months after SARS-CoV-2 vaccination. The source of these receptors is a human donor who had recovered from COVID-19.

The chain combines TRBV20-1 with TRBJ2-3, with TRBD2 identical over 7 bases. Germline values: CDR1 DFQATT, CDR2 SNEGSKA (reference sequence). After removal of 6 bases from V and 2 bases from J, the junction contained 8 bases not matched to a gene. The CDR3 loop spans 14 amino acids. The DNA of the CDR3 is TGCAGTGCGGGATTAGCGGGTCCCACAGATACGCAGTATTTT. Amino acids: CSAGLAGPTDTQYF.

This clonotype has only a few counts. The gene calls are TRBV20-1 and TRBJ2-5; 7 bases fit TRBD1. The germline gives CDR1 DFQATT, CDR2 SNEGSKA (reference sequence). V lost 5 bases to trimming and J lost 1 base; unmatched junction nucleotides: 4. This CDR3 spans 13 amino acids. The CDR3 DNA follows: TGCAGTGCTTACGACAGGGCCCAAGAGACCCAGTACTTC. Translated, it gives CSAYDRAQETQYF.

The rearrangement links TRBV6-1 to TRBJ2-1; the D gene is possibly TRBD1 (6 bases). The CDR3 is 14 residues long. Germline-derived CDR1 and CDR2 are MNHNS and SASEGT. V was shortened by 5 bases and J by 0 bases, with 8 bases between the two germline ends. For the CDR3, the DNA is TGTGCCAGCAGTACAGGGTTCTCCTACAATGAGCAGTTCTTC. Translating gives CASSTGFSYNEQFF.

V and J are TRBV6-1 and TRBJ2-2; TRBD2 matches at 8 bases. This CDR3 spans 15 amino acids. Germline CDR1 MNHNS, CDR2 SASEGT. V lost 10 bases and J lost 8; bases outside the gene matches: 15. The CDR3 nucleotides are TGTGCCATTACGGCCGGTAGCGGGGTCCGGGGGGAGCTGTTTTTT. It encodes CAITAGSGVRGELFF.

This clonotype was detected only once. This chain connects TRBV6-2 or TRBV6-3 to TRBJ2-2; TRBD1 matches 9 bases. After removal of 4 bases from V and 5 bases from J, the junction contained 5 bases not matched to a gene. The CDR3 loop spans 15 amino acids. CDR1 is MNHEY and CDR2 is SVGEGT in the germline V gene. The CDR3 bases are TGTGCCAGCAGTTTGTCCGGACAGGGGACCGGGGAGCTGTTTTTT. It is translated as CASSLSGQGTGELFF.

The rearrangement links TRBV20-1 to TRBJ2-7; D remains ambiguous. Germline CDR1 reads DFQATT; CDR2 reads SNEGSKA (reference sequence). V dropped 1 base and J dropped 2 bases, with 9 bases sitting between them. The CDR3 has 13 amino acids. The CDR3 here is CSARGGRAYEQYF. CDR3 in DNA: TGCAGTGCTAGAGGAGGCCGAGCCTACGAGCAGTACTTC.

The chain combines TRBV5-4 with TRBJ2-7, with TRBD1 identical over 7 bases. The V segment lost 4 bases and the J segment 1 base; nucleotides outside the gene matches: 8. The CDR3 is 15 amino acids. Germline CDR1 SGHNT, CDR2 YYREEE (reference sequence). The CDR3 DNA sequence: TGTGCCAGCAGCCCCGACAGGGCTCGTTCCTACGAGCAGTACTTC. This gives the protein CASSPDRARSYEQYF.

CDR3 amino acids: CASSSSLSGRGRVTYEQYF. CDR3 in DNA: TGTGCCAGCAGCTCCTCCCTGTCCGGCCGCGGGAGAGTTACCTACGAGCAGTACTTC. The V and J genes are TRBV7-9 and TRBJ2-7, with 7 positions matching TRBD2. The ends lost 4 bases at V and 2 bases at J; junction bases unmatched: 20. The CDR3 has 19 residues. Germline-derived CDR1 and CDR2 are SEHNR and FQNEAQ (reference sequence).

The CDR3: CASSRASPYEQYF. CDR3 DNA: TGTGCCAGCAGCAGGGCCAGTCCCTACGAGCAGTACTTC. The chain carries TRBV6-2 or TRBV6-3 and TRBJ2-7; D is perhaps TRBD1 (5 bases). This CDR3 spans 13 amino acids. In germline, CDR1 is MNHEY, CDR2 SVGEGT. Trimming shortened V by 6 bases and J by 2 bases, and 11 bases separated the two germline ends.

The V and J genes are TRBV19 and TRBJ1-2, with a weak D call TRBD1 (5 bases). Trimming cost V 9 bases and J 5 bases, with 19 bases left between them. Germline V lookup: CDR1 LNHDA, CDR2 SQIVND (reference sequence). This CDR3 has 14 residues. CDR3 DNA: TGTGCCAGAAACGGGACGCCTGCTGGGTATGGCTACACCTTC. This encodes CARNGTPAGYGYTF.

This clonotype was detected a few times. The chain combines TRBV7-4 with TRBJ2-7, with no clear D. V was cut by 5 bases and J by 3 bases, with 20 bases left in between. The germline V gene has CDR1 SGHVT and CDR2 SQSDAQ. The CDR3 consists of 16 residues. CDR3 bases: TGTGCCAGCAGCGCCCCCCGCGGCGTTGTGAACTACGAGCAGTACTTC. Translation: CASSAPRGVVNYEQYF.

This clonotype showed up just a few times. V and J are TRBV27 and TRBJ1-2; the D is unclear. This CDR3 region has 12 residues. Trimming removed 6 bases at V and 5 bases at J, with 10 bases between. CDR1 MNHEY and CDR2 SMNVEV come from the germline V gene (reference sequence). The CDR3 nucleotides read TGTGCCAGCAGAAACCAACGTTATGGCTACACCTTC. Translation: CASRNQRYGYTF.

This sequence joins TRBV7-3 and TRBJ2-1; 13 bases map to TRBD2. Per germline, CDR1 SGHTA and CDR2 FQGTGA. The CDR3 runs 18 residues. The trim removed 4 bases at V and 7 bases at J, leaving 13 bases unmatched. The CDR3 DNA is TGTGCCAGCAGCTCCTCAAGGACTAGCGGGAGTACGATGAATGAGCAGTTCTTC. This sequence encodes CASSSSRTSGSTMNEQFF.

This clonotype appeared a few times. CDR3 amino acids: CASSETGVEQYF. The CDR3 nucleotides read TGTGCCAGCAGTGAAACAGGGGTCGAGCAGTACTTC. This chain uses TRBV6-1 with TRBJ2-7; 7 bases align to TRBD1. The germline gives CDR1 MNHNS, CDR2 SASEGT. The CDR3 is 12 residues long. The ends lost 2 bases at V and 6 bases at J; junction bases unmatched: 1.

This clonotype was seen a single time. The V and J genes are TRBV7-6 and TRBJ2-7; D tentatively fits TRBD1 or TRBD2 (6 bases each). The germline gives CDR1 SGHVS, CDR2 FNYEAQ. V lost 6 bases and J lost 0, with 15 bases in between. CDR3 length: 15 residues. CDR3 DNA sequence: TGTGCCAGCAGTTCCCAGGGGACTCTCTCCTACGAGCAGTACTTC. Amino acid sequence: CASSSQGTLSYEQYF.

This clonotype was seen more than once but under ten times. The chain carries TRBV7-9 and TRBJ2-3, with 9 bases fitting TRBD1. The germline gives CDR1 SEHNR, CDR2 FQNEAQ (reference sequence). CDR3 length equals 15 residues. V dropped 4 bases and J dropped 6; count of bases not matched to a gene: 8. In DNA, the CDR3 is TGTGCCAGCAGCTCACAGGACAGGGGTGGGGATACGCAGTATTTT. Translating it yields CASSSQDRGGDTQYF.

This clonotype was counted only a few times. J is TRBJ1-5 and V is TRBV7-9, with a weak D call TRBD1 (6 bases). The CDR3 is 13 residues long. Germline V CDR1 and CDR2: SEHNR, FQNEAQ (reference sequence). V gave up 5 bases and J gave up 2 bases, with 7 bases separating them. CDR3 coding DNA: TGTGCCAGCAGCCCAGGGGGCAATCAGCCCCAGCATTTT. Protein sequence: CASSPGGNQPQHF. The full variable domain, rest sourced from reference TRBV7-9 and TRBJ1-5, is DTGVSQNPRHKITKRGQNVTFRCDPISEHNRLYWYRQTLGQGPEFLTYFQNEAQLEKSRLLSDRFSAERPKGSFSTLEIQRTEQGDSAMYLCASSPGGNQPQHFGDGTRLSIL.

This clonotype was found a few times. The CDR3 DNA sequence: TGTGCCAGCAGTGATAGGACAAGCAATCAGCCCCAGCATTTT. This encodes CASSDRTSNQPQHF. The rearrangement joins TRBV2 to TRBJ1-5; perhaps TRBD1 as D (5 bases). Trimming cost V 3 bases and J 1 base, with 7 bases left between them. The germline gives CDR1 SNHLY, CDR2 FYNNEI. CDR3 length: 14 amino acids.

The V call is TRBV4-1, the J call TRBJ2-1, with 8 bases aligning to TRBD2. CDR1 is MGHRA, CDR2 YSYEKL, per germline. CDR3 length: 17 amino acids. Trimming took 4 bases from V and 6 from J; bases not matched to a gene: 14. The CDR3 loop reads CASSLTGSGKGSNEQFF. The CDR3 DNA reads TGCGCCAGCAGCCTCACGGGTAGCGGGAAGGGTTCCAATGAGCAGTTCTTC.

V is TRBV20-1 and J is TRBJ1-2, with TRBD1 matching 8 bases. V was clipped by 4 bases and J by 4 bases; unmatched bases: 8. CDR1 and CDR2 (germline): DFQATT, SNEGSKA (reference sequence). The CDR3 totals 14 residues. This chain's CDR3 is CSAKDRAALYGYTF. The CDR3 region has the DNA TGCAGTGCTAAGGACAGGGCGGCACTCTATGGCTACACCTTC.

This clonotype was seen a handful of times. V and J are TRBV2 and TRBJ2-3; no definite D call. Germline V gene data show CDR1 as SNHLY and CDR2 as FYNNEI. The V end lost 6 bases, the J end lost 1 base, and 11 bases lay between the germline ends. The length of the CDR3 is 14 residues. CDR3 region: CASSQVSRTDTQYF. The CDR3 nucleotides read TGTGCCAGCAGCCAAGTCTCTCGCACAGATACGCAGTATTTT. The whole variable domain, remainder taken from reference TRBV2 and TRBJ2-3, is EPEVTQTPSHQVTQMGQEVILRCVPISNHLYFYWYRQILGQKVEFLVSFYNNEISEKSEIFDDQFSVERPDGSNFTLKIRSTKLEDSAMYFCASSQVSRTDTQYFGPGTRLTVL.

This clonotype has just a few counts. This sequence joins TRBV6-5 and TRBJ2-3; no definite D call. Germline assignment: CDR1 MNHEY and CDR2 SVGAGI. The CDR3 loop spans 13 amino acids. V was cut by 2 bases and J by 2 bases, with 5 bases left in between. The CDR3 DNA reads TGTGCCAGCAGTTACGGTTTCACAGATACGCAGTATTTT. It codes for CASSYGFTDTQYF.

This clonotype was counted only a few times. The V gene is TRBV20-1, the J gene TRBJ1-5; D not certain. This CDR3 has 13 amino acids. Trimming shortened V by 6 bases and J by 0 bases, and 9 bases separated the two germline ends. CDR1 and CDR2 from the germline V gene are DFQATT and SNEGSKA (reference sequence). The DNA for the CDR3 is TGCAGTGCAAGCGCGGGTAGCAATCAGCCCCAGCATTTT. Its translation is CSASAGSNQPQHF.

V and J are TRBV20-1 and TRBJ2-1, with TRBD1 matching over 9 bases. The germline gives CDR1 DFQATT, CDR2 SNEGSKA (reference sequence). The J segment lost 3 bases and the V segment lost 4 bases, leaving 10 bases of the junction unmatched. The CDR3 runs to 16 residues. The CDR3 reads CSAKKYRGRFYNEQFF. The CDR3 DNA sequence: TGCAGTGCTAAGAAGTACAGGGGGCGCTTCTACAATGAGCAGTTCTTC.

The chain has TRBV19 and TRBJ2-3; D unresolved. This CDR3 is built from 17 residues. V lost 0 bases, J lost 1 base, and 14 bases lay in between. The germline V gene has CDR1 LNHDA and CDR2 SQIVND (reference sequence). The CDR3 sequence: CASSIEAENLGTDTQYF. In nucleotides, the CDR3 is TGTGCCAGTAGTATAGAGGCTGAGAATCTCGGCACAGATACGCAGTATTTT.

The V gene is TRBV6-5, the J gene TRBJ2-1; D is undetermined. The germline CDR1 and CDR2 sequences are MNHEY and SVGAGI. V shed 4 bases and J shed 2 bases, with 6 bases lying between them. The CDR3 is made up of 13 amino acids. DNA for the CDR3: TGTGCCAGCAGTTTGGCAGCCTACAATGAGCAGTTCTTC. Translated: CASSLAAYNEQFF.